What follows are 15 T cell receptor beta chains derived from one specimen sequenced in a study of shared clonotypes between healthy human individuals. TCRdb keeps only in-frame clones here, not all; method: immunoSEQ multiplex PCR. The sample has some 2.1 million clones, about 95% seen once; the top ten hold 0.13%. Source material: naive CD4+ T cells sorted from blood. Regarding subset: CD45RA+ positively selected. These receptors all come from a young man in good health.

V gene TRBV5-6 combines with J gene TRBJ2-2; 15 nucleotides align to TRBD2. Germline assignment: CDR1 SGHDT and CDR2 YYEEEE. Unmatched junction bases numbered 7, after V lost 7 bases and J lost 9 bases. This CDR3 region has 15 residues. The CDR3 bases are TGTGCCAGCGGACTAGCGGGAGGGGGCCACCGGGAGCTGTTTTTT. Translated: CASGLAGGGHRELFF.

CDR3 region: CASSEVAAPTGELFF. The CDR3 DNA reads TGTGCCAGCAGTGAAGTAGCGGCCCCGACCGGGGAGCTGTTTTTT. V usage is TRBV2 and J usage is TRBJ2-2, with D possibly matching TRBD2 (6 bases). V lost 1 base to trimming and J lost 5 bases, with 11 bases between them. The CDR3 runs 15 residues. The germline V gene has CDR1 SNHLY and CDR2 FYNNEI.

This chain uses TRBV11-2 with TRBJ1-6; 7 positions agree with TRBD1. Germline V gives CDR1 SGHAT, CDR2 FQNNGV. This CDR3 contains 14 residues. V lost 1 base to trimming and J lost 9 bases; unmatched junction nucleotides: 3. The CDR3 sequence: CASSLADRISPLHF. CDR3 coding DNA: TGTGCCAGCAGCTTAGCGGACAGGATTTCACCCCTCCACTTT.

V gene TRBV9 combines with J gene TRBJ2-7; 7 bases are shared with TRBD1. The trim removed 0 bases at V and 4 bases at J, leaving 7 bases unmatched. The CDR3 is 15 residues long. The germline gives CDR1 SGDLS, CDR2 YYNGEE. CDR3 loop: CASSVALGQLYEQYF. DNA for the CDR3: TGTGCCAGCAGCGTAGCTCTGGGACAGCTTTACGAGCAGTACTTC.

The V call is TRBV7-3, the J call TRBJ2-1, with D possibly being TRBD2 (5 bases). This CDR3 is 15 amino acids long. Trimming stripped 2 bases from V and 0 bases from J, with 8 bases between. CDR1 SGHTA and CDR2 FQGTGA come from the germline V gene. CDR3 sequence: CASSLEGGSYNEQFF. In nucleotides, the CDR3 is TGTGCCAGCAGCTTAGAGGGCGGCTCCTACAATGAGCAGTTCTTC.

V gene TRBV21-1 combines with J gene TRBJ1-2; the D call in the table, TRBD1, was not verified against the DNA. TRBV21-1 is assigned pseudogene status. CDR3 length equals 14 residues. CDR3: CASSKDPTGLGYTF. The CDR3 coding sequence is TGTGCCAGCAGCAAAGATCCCACAGGGTTAGGCTACACCTTC.

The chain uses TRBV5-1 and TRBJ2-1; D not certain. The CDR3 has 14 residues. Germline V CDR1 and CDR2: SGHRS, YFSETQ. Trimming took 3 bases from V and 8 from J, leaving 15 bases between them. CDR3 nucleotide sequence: TGCGCCAGCAGCTCGACCCCCCAAGGGCATGAGCAGTTCTTC. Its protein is CASSSTPQGHEQFF.

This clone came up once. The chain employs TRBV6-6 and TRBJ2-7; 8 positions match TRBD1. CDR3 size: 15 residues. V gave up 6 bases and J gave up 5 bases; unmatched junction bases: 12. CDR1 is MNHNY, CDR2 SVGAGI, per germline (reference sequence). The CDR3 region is CASRALTGAFDEQYF. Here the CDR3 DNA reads TGTGCCAGCAGGGCCCTGACAGGGGCTTTCGACGAGCAGTACTTC.

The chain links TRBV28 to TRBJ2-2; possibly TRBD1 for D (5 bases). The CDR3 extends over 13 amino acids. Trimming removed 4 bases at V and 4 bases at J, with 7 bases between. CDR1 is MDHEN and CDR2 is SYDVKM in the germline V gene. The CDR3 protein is CASSSQGTGELFF. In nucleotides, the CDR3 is TGTGCCAGCAGTTCCCAGGGCACCGGGGAGCTGTTTTTT. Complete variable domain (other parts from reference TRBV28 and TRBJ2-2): DVKVTQSSRYLVKRTGEKVFLECVQDMDHENMFWYRQDPGLGLRLIYFSYDVKMKEKGDIPEGYSVSREKKERFSLILESASTNQTSMYLCASSSQGTGELFFGEGSRLTVL.

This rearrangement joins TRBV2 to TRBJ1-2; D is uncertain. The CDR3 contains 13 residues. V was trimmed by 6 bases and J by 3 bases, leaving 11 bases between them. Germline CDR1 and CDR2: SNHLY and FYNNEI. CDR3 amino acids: CASSRRRDYGYTF. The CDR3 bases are TGTGCCAGCAGCCGGAGAAGGGACTATGGCTACACCTTC.

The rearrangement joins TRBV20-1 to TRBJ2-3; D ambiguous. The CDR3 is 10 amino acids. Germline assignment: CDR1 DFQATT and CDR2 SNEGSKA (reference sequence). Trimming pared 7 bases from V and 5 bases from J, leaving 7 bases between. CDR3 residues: CSEGRDTQYF. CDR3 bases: TGCAGTGAGGGAAGAGATACGCAGTATTTT.

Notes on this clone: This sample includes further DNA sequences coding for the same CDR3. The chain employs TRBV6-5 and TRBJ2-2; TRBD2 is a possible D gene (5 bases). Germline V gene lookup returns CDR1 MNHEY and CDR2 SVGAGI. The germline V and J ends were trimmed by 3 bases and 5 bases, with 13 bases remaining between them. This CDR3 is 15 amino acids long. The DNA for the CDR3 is TGTGCCAGCAGTTATGGAGGCGCGGGTACCGGGGAGCTGTTTTTT. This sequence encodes CASSYGGAGTGELFF.

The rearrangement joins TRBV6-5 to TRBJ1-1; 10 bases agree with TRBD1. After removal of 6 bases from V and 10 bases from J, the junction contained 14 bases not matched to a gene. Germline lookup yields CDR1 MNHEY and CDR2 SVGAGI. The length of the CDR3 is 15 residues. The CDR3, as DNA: TGTGCCAGCAGCCTAACAAAGACAGGGGGCGGGCCAGCTTTCTTT. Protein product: CASSLTKTGGGPAFF.

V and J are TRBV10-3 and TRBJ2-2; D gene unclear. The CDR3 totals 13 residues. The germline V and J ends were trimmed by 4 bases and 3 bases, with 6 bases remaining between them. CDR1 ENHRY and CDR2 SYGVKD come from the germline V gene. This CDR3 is CAISALDTGELFF. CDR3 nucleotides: TGTGCCATCAGTGCTCTGGACACCGGGGAGCTGTTTTTT.

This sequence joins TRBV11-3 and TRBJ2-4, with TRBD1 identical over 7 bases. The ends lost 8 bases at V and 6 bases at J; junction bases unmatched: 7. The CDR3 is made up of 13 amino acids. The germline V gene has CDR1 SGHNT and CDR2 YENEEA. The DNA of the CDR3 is TGTGCCAGCGGACTGACAGGGTCAAACATTCAGTACTTC. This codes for CASGLTGSNIQYF.